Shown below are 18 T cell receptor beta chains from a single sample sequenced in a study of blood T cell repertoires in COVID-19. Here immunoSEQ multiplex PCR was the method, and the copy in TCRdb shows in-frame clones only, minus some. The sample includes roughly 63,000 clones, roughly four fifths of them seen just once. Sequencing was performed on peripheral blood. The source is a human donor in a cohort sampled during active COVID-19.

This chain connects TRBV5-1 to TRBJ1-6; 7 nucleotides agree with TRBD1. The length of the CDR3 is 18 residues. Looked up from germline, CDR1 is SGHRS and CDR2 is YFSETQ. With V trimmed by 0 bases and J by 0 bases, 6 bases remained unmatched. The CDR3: CASSLGETGSSYNSPLHF. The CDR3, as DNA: TGCGCCAGCAGCTTGGGGGAGACAGGGAGCTCCTATAATTCACCCCTCCACTTT.

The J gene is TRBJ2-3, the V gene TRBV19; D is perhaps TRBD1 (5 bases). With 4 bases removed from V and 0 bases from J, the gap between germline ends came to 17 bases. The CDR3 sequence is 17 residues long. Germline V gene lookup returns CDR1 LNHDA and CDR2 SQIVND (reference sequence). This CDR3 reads CASSNPRTSASTDTQYF. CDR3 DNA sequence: TGTGCCAGTAGTAATCCACGGACATCCGCTAGCACAGATACGCAGTATTTT.

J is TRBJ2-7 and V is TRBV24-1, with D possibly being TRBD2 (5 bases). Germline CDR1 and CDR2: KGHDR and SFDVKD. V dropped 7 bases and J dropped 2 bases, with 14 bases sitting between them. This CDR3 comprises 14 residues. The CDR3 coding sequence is TGTGCCACCAGCGCTGGAGGTTTCACCTACGAGCAGTACTTC. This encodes CATSAGGFTYEQYF.

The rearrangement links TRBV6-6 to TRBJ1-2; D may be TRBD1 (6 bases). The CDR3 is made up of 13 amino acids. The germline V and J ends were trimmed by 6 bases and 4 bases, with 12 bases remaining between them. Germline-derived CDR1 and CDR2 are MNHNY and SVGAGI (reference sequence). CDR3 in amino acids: CASSPGQSYGYTF. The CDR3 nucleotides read TGTGCCAGCAGCCCAGGACAGAGCTATGGCTACACCTTC.

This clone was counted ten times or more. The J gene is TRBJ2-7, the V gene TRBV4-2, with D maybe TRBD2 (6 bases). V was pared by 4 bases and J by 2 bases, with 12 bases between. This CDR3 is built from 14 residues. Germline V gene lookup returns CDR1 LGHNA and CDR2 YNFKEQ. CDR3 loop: CASSRGTAAYEQYF. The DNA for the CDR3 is TGTGCCAGCAGCCGAGGGACTGCCGCCTACGAGCAGTACTTC.

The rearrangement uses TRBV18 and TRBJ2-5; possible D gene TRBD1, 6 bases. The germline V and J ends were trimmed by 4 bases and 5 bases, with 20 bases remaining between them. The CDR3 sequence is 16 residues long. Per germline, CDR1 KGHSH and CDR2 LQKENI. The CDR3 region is CASSLNKGQGKETQYF. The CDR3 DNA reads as TGTGCCAGCTCACTAAACAAGGGCCAGGGGAAGGAGACCCAGTACTTC.

CDR3 protein: CASSDSKGTDTQYF. The CDR3 DNA follows: TGTGCCAGCAGTGACTCGAAGGGGACAGATACGCAGTATTTT. This chain joins TRBV6-4 and TRBJ2-3; TRBD1 is a possible D gene (5 bases). The CDR3 is made up of 14 amino acids. The V and J ends lost 0 bases and 3 bases respectively, with 7 bases between them. The germline CDR1 and CDR2 sequences are MRHNA and SNTAGT.

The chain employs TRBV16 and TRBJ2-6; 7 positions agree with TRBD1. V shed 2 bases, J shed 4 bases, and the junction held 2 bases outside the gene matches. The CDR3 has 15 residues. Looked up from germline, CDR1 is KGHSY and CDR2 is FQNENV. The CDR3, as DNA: TGTGCCAGCAGCCAAACAGGGGCCGGGGCCAACGTCCTGACTTTC. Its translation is CASSQTGAGANVLTF. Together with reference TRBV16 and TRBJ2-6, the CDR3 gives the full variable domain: GEEVAQTPKHLVRGEGQKAKLYCAPIKGHSYVFWYQQVLKNEFKFLISFQNENVFDETGMPKERFSAKCLPNSPCSLEIQATKLEDSAVYFCASSQTGAGANVLTFGAGSRLTVL.

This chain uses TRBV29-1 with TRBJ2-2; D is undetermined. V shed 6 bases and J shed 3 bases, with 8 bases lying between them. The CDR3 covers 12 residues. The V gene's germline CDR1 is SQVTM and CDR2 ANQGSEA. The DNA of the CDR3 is TGCAGCGTACACCGGGACACCGGGGAGCTGTTTTTT. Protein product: CSVHRDTGELFF.

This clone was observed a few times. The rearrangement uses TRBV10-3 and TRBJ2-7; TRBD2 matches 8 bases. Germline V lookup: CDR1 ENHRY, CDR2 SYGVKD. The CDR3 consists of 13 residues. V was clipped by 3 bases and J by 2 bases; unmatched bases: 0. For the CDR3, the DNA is TGTGCCATCAGTGACGGGGGGGCCTACGAGCAGTACTTC. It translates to CAISDGGAYEQYF.

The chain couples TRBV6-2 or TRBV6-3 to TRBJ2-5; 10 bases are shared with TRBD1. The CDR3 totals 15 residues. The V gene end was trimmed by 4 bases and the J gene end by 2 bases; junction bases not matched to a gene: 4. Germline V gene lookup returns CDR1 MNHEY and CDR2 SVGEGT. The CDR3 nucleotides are TGTGCCAGCAGTTGGGGGACAGGGGATCAAGAGACCCAGTACTTC. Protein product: CASSWGTGDQETQYF.

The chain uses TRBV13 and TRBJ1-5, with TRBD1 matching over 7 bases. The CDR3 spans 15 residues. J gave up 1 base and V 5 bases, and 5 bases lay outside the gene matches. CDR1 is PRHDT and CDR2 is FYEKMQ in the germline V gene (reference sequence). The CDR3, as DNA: TGTGCCAGCAGCCTCAGACAGGGAAGCAATCAGCCCCAGCATTTT. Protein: CASSLRQGSNQPQHF.

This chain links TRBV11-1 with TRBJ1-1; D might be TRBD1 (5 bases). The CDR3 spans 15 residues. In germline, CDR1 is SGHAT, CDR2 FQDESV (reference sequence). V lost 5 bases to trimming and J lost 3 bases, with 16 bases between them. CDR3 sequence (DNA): TGTGCCAGCAGCCCGTACGGGGGTGGTGACACTGAAGCTTTCTTT. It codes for CASSPYGGGDTEAFF.

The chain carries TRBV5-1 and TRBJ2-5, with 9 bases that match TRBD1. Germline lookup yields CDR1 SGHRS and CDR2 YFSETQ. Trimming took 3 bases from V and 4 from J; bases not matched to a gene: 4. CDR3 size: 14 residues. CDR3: CASSSGQGRETQYF. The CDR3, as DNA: TGCGCCAGCAGCTCTGGACAGGGGCGAGAGACCCAGTACTTC. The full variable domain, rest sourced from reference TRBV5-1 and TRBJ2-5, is KAGVTQTPRYLIKTRGQQVTLSCSPISGHRSVSWYQQTPGQGLQFLFEYFSETQRNKGNFPGRFSGRQFSNSRSEMNVSTLELGDSALYLCASSSGQGRETQYFGPGTRLLVL.

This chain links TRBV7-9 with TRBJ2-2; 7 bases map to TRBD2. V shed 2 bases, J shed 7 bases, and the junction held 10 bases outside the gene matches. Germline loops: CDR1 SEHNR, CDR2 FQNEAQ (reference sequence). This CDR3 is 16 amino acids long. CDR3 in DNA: TGTGCCAGCAGCTTAAGTCTGCGGGAGCCCCTCGGGGAGCTGTTTTTT. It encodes CASSLSLREPLGELFF.

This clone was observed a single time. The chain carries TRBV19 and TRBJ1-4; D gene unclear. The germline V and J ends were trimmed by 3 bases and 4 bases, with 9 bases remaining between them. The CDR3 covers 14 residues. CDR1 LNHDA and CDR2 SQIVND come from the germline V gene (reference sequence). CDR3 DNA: TGTGCCAGTAGTATTCTTATCCGTAATGAAAAACTGTTTTTT. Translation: CASSILIRNEKLFF.

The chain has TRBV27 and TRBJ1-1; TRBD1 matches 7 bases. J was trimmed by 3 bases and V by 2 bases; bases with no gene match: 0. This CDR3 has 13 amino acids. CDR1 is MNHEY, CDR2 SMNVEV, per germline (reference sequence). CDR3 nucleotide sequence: TGTGCCAGCAGTTTACAGGGGGACACTGAAGCTTTCTTT. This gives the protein CASSLQGDTEAFF.

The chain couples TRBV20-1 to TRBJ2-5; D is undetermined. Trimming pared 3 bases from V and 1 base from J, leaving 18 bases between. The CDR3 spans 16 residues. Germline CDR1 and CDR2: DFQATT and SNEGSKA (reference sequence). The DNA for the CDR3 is TGCAGTGCTAGTTTACTCTGGTTTACAGTCCAAGAGACCCAGTACTTC. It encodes CSASLLWFTVQETQYF.